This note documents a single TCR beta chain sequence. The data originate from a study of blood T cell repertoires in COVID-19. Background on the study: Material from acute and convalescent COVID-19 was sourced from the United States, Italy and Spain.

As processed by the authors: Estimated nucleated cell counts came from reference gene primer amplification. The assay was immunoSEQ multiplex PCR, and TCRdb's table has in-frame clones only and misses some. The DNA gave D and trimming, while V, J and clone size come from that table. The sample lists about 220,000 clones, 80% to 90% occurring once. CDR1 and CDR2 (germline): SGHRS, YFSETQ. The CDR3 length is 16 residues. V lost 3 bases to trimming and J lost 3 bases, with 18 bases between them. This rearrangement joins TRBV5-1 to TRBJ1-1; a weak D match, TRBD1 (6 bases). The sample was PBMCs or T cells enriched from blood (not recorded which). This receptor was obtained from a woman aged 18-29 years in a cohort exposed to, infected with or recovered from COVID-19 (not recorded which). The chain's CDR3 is CASSSRPAGADTEAFF. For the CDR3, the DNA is TGCGCCAGCAGCTCCCGGCCCGCGGGGGCAGACACTGAAGCTTTCTTT.